The clone carrying this T cell receptor (beta chain) was seen a few times. Its matching antigen is unknown. Germline CDR1 reads KGHDR; CDR2 reads SFDVKD. Trimming took off 3 bases at V and 8 bases at J, with 16 bases between the two ends. This CDR3 is built from 15 residues. The data derive from a study of T cells in Graves' hyperthyroidism and ophthalmopathy. Whole-study findings and limits: In blood, most of the thyroid clonotypes expanded above 0.001 were also present.

Amplified regions were TCR beta CDR3 sequences from RNA transcripts. HTBI primers were employed in a first-round RT-PCR of the TCR CDR3. One entry per CDR3 protein results from TCRdb running MiXCR on the multiplex PCR reads. The sample has a few hundred thousand distinct CDR3 sequences; 40% to 55% are singletons. Sequencing input: peripheral blood or thyroid tissue (not recorded which). This receptor was taken from a woman between 18 and 29 years old with Graves' hyperthyroidism. The chain combines TRBV24-1 with TRBJ2-1; D might be TRBD1 (6 bases). The CDR3 region has the DNA TGTGCCACCAGTGATCCCGACAGGCCTGGGGATGAGCAGTTCTTC. Encoded protein: CATSDPDRPGDEQFF.